The 9 T cell receptor beta chains given below trace back to one sample, sequenced in a study of lymphopenia after photon versus proton radiotherapy. Sequenced by immunoSEQ multiplex PCR; TCRdb stores in-frame clones only, minus some. Among 68,000 or so clones listed, approximately 91% were seen once. Sequencing was performed on peripheral blood, taken from a patient treated with photon-based radiotherapy. Receptor source: a woman in her 70s with pancreatic cancer.

The gene calls are TRBV7-8 and TRBJ2-2, with 12 bases identical to TRBD2. V shed 0 bases, J shed 6 bases, and the junction held 5 bases outside the gene matches. In germline, CDR1 is SGHVS, CDR2 FQNEAQ. There are 17 residues in the CDR3. CDR3 nucleotide sequence: TGTGCCAGCAGCTTAGCGTGGACTAGCGGGAAATCCGGGGAGCTGTTTTTT. Its protein is CASSLAWTSGKSGELFF.

The CDR3 spells CASRPGPQNTEAFF. The CDR3 region has the DNA TGTGCCAGCAGGCCGGGACCCCAGAACACTGAAGCTTTCTTT. The chain uses TRBV19 and TRBJ1-1, with D maybe TRBD1 (5 bases). The CDR3 consists of 14 residues. Germline lookup yields CDR1 LNHDA and CDR2 SQIVND (reference sequence). V was trimmed by 9 bases and J by 1 base, leaving 15 bases between them.

The gene calls are TRBV21-1 and TRBJ2-7; the table gives TRBD1 as D, unverified against the DNA. TRBV21-1 is assigned pseudogene status. This CDR3 has 14 amino acids. The CDR3 nucleotides are TGTGCCAGCAGCAAAGAACAGGGTTCCTACGAGCAGTACTTC. Its translation: CASSKEQGSYEQYF.

The chain is built from TRBV5-4 and TRBJ1-1; 8 nucleotides align to TRBD1. The CDR3 totals 13 residues. Germline V gene lookup returns CDR1 SGHNT and CDR2 YYREEE (reference sequence). Germline trimming cut 3 bases from V and 11 bases from J; bases unmatched to any gene: 9. The chain's CDR3 is CASSSGQGVLAFF. The CDR3, as DNA: TGTGCCAGCAGCTCCGGACAGGGTGTTCTGGCTTTCTTT.

The chain joins TRBV7-8 to TRBJ1-2, with 8 bases aligning to TRBD1. Germline V gene sequence: CDR1 SGHVS, CDR2 FQNEAQ. The V segment lost 4 bases and the J segment 4 bases; nucleotides outside the gene matches: 5. The CDR3 contains 14 residues. CDR3 loop: CASSSAGGSYGYTF. DNA of the CDR3: TGTGCCAGCAGCTCCGCAGGGGGCTCCTATGGCTACACCTTC.

V gene TRBV7-9 combines with J gene TRBJ2-2; TRBD2 matches 8 bases. The germline gives CDR1 SEHNR, CDR2 FQNEAQ (reference sequence). The V segment lost 4 bases and the J segment 7 bases; nucleotides outside the gene matches: 5. The CDR3 is 14 residues long. CDR3 amino acids: CASSSAGAGGELFF. CDR3 nucleotide sequence: TGTGCCAGCAGCTCAGCGGGGGCCGGCGGGGAGCTGTTTTTT.

The chain links TRBV13 to TRBJ2-7; D is ambiguous. Looked up from germline, CDR1 is PRHDT and CDR2 is FYEKMQ (reference sequence). This CDR3 is 15 amino acids long. The V end was cut by 2 bases, the J end by 3 bases, with 14 bases between. The CDR3 nucleotides are TGTGCCAGCAGCTTACGCGCTTCTCTAGACTACGAGCAGTACTTC. This encodes CASSLRASLDYEQYF.

CDR3 amino acids: CASSELDNYGYTF. CDR3 sequence (DNA): TGTGCCAGCAGTGAATTGGACAACTATGGCTACACCTTC. V is TRBV25-1 and J is TRBJ1-2, with D uncertain. The germline CDR1 and CDR2 sequences are MGHDK and SYGVNS. The CDR3 length is 13 residues. V was cut by 1 base and J by 2 bases, with 5 bases left in between.

As concerns this clone: Other DNA sequences within the sample encode an identical CDR3. The chain uses TRBV5-1 and TRBJ2-2; D not certain. V was pared by 4 bases and J by 2 bases, with 6 bases between. The CDR3 runs to 13 residues. Per the germline V gene, CDR1 is SGHRS and CDR2 is YFSETQ. The CDR3 region has the DNA TGCGCCAGCAGCCTCGGCAACACCGGGGAGCTGTTTTTT. Protein product: CASSLGNTGELFF. The variable domain in full, with the rest retrieved from reference TRBV5-1 and TRBJ2-2, is KAGVTQTPRYLIKTRGQQVTLSCSPISGHRSVSWYQQTPGQGLQFLFEYFSETQRNKGNFPGRFSGRQFSNSRSEMNVSTLELGDSALYLCASSLGNTGELFFGEGSRLTVL.